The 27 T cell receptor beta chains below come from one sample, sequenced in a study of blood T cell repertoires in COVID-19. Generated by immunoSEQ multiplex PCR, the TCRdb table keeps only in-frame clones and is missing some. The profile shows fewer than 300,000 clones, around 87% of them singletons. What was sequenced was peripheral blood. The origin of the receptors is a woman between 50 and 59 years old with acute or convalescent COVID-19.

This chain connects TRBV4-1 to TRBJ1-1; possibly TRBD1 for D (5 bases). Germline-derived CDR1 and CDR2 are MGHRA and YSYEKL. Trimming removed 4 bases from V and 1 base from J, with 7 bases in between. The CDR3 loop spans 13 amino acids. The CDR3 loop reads CASSRQGNTEAFF. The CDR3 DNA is TGCGCCAGCAGCCGGCAGGGGAACACTGAAGCTTTCTTT.

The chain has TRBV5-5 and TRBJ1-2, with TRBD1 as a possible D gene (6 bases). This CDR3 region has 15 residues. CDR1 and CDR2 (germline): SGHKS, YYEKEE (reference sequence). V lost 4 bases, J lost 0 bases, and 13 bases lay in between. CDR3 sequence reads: CASSPAGTTNYGYTF. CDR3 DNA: TGTGCCAGCAGCCCAGCCGGGACAACTAACTATGGCTACACCTTC.

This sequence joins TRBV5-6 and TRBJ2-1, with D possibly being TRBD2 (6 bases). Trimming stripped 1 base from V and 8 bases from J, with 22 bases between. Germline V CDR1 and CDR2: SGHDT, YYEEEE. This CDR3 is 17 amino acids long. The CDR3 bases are TGTGCCAGCAGCTTGTATACGGGAGAGGTGGTGTACGATGAGCAGTTCTTC. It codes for CASSLYTGEVVYDEQFF.

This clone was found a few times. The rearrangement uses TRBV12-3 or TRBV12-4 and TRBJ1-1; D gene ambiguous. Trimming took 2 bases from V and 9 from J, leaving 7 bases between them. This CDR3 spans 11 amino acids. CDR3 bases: TGTGCCAGCAGTTTAAGCCGTAAAGCTTTCTTT. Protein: CASSLSRKAFF.

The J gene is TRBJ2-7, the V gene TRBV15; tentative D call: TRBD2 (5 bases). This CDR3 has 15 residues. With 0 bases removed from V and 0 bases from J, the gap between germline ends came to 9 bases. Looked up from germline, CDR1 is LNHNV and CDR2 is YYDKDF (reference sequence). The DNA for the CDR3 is TGTGCCACCAGCAGAGATCCGGGGAGCTCCTACGAGCAGTACTTC. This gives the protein CATSRDPGSSYEQYF.

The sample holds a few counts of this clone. CDR3 in amino acids: CASSWGQGSEKLFF. The CDR3 nucleotides read TGTGCCAGCAGCTGGGGACAGGGGTCTGAAAAACTGTTTTTT. This chain connects TRBV7-2 to TRBJ1-4; 10 nucleotides line up with TRBD1. CDR1 is SGHTA, CDR2 FQGNSA, per germline. This CDR3 is 14 amino acids long. Trimming at V came to 4 bases and at J to 7 bases, leaving 3 bases not matched to a gene.

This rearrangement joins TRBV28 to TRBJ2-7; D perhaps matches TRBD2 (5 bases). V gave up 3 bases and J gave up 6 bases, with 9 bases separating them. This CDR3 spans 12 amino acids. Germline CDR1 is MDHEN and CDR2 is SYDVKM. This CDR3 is CASSLAGSEQYF. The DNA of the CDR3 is TGTGCCAGCAGTTTGGCGGGTAGCGAGCAGTACTTC.

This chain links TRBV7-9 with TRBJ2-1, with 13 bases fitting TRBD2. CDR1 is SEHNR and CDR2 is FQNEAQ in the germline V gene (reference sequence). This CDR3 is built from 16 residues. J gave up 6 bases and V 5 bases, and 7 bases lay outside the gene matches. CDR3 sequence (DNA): TGTGCCAGCAGCCCCCGACTAGCGGGAGGAGGCAATGAGCAGTTCTTC. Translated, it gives CASSPRLAGGGNEQFF.

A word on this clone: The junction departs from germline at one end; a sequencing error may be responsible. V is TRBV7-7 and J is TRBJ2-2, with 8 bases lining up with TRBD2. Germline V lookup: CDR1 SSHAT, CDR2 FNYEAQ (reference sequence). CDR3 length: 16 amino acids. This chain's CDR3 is CASSSRSGMNTGELFF. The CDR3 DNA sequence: TGTGCTAGCAGCTCCCGTAGCGGGATGAACACCGGGGAGCTGTTTTTT.

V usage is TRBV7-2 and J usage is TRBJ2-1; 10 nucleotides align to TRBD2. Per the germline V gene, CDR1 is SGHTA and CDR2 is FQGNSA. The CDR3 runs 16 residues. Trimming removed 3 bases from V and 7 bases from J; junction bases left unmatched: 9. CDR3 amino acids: CASSFFSGGRGNEQFF. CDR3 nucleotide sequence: TGTGCCAGCAGCTTCTTTAGCGGGGGGCGCGGAAATGAGCAGTTCTTC.

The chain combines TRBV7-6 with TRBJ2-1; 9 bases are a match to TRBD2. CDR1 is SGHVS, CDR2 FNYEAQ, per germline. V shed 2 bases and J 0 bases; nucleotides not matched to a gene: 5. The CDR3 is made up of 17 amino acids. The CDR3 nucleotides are TGTGCCAGCAGCTTAAGGCTAGCGGGGAGCTCCTACAATGAGCAGTTCTTC. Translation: CASSLRLAGSSYNEQFF. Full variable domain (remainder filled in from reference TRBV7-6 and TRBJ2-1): GAGVSQSPRYKVTKRGQDVALRCDPISGHVSLYWYRQALGQGPEFLTYFNYEAQQDKSGLPNDRFSAERPEGSISTLTIQRTEQRDSAMYRCASSLRLAGSSYNEQFFGPGTRLTVL.

The DNA for the CDR3 is TGTGCCAGCAGCGTAGAAGGACAGGGTACCGAAAAACTGTTTTTT. Translated, it gives CASSVEGQGTEKLFF. The gene calls are TRBV9 and TRBJ1-4; 8 bases align to TRBD1. The CDR3 totals 15 residues. In germline, CDR1 is SGDLS, CDR2 YYNGEE. Trimming took 0 bases from V and 8 from J; bases not matched to a gene: 6.

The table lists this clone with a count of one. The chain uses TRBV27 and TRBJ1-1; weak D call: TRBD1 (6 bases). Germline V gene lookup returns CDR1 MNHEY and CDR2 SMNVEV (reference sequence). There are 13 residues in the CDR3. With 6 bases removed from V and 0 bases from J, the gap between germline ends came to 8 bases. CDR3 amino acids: CASSYRVNTEAFF. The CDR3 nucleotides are TGTGCCAGCAGCTACAGGGTGAACACTGAAGCTTTCTTT.

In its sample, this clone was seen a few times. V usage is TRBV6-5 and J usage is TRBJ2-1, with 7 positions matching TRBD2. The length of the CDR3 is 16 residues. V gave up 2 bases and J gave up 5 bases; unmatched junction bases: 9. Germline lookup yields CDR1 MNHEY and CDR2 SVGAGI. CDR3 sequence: CASSYVTSNNNNEQFF. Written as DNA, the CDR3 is TGTGCCAGCAGTTACGTGACTAGCAACAACAACAATGAGCAGTTCTTC.

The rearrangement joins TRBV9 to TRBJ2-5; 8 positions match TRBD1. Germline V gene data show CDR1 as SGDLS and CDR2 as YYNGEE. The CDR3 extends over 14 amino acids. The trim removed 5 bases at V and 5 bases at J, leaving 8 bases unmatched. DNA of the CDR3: TGTGCCAGCAGTTCTGGACAGGGAATTGAGACCCAGTACTTC. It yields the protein CASSSGQGIETQYF.

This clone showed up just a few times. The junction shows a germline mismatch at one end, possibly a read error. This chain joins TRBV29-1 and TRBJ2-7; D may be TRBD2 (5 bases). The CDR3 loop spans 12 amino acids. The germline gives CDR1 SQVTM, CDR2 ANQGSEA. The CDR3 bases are TGCAGCGGGTGGGGAGACCCGTACGGGCAGTACTTC. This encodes CSGWGDPYGQYF.

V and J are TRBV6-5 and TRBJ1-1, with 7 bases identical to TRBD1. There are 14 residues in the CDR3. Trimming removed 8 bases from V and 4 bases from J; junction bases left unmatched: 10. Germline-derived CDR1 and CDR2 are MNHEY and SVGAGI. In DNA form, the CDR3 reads TGTGCCAGCGGGAAGACAGGGTTCCCCACTGAAGCTTTCTTT. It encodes CASGKTGFPTEAFF.

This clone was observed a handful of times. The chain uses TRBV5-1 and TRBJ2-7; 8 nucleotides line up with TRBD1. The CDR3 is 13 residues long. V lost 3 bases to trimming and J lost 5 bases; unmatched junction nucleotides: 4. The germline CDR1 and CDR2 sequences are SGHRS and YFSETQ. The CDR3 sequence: CASSWTGSDEQYF. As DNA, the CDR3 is TGCGCCAGCAGCTGGACAGGGAGTGACGAGCAGTACTTC.

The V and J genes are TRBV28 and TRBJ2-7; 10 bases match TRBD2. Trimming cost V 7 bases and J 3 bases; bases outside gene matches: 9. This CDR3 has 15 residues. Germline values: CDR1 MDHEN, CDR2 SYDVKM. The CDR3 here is CASTPRTSGGYEQYF. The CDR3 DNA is TGTGCCAGCACACCGAGGACTAGCGGCGGCTACGAGCAGTACTTC.

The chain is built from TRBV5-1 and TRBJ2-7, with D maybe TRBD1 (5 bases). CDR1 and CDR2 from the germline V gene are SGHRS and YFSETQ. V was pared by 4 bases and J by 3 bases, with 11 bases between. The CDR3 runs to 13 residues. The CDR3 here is CASSPEGVYEQYF. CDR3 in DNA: TGCGCCAGCAGCCCGGAAGGGGTCTACGAGCAGTACTTC.

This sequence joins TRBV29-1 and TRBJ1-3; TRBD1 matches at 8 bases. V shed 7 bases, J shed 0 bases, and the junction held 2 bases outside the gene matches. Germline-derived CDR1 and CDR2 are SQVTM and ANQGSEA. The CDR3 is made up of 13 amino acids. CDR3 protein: CSAGQGSGNTIYF. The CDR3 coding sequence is TGCAGCGCCGGACAGGGCTCTGGAAACACCATATATTTT.

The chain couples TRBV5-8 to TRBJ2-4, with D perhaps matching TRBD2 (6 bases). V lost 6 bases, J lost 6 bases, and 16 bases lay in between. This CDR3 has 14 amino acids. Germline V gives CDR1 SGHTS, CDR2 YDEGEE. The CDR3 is CASIRDSLGNIQYF. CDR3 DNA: TGTGCCAGCATCAGGGACTCCCTGGGAAACATTCAGTACTTC.

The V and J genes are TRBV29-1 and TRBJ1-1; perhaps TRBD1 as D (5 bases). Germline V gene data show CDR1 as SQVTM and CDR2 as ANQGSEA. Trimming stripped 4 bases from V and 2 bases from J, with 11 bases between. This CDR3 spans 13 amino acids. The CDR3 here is CSVVVTVNTEAFF. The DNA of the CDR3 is TGCAGCGTTGTTGTGACAGTCAACACTGAAGCTTTCTTT.

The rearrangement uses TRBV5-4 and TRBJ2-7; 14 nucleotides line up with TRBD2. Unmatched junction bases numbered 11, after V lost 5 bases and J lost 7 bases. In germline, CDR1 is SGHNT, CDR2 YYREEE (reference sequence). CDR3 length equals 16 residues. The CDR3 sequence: CASRTGTSGSPREQYF. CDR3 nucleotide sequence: TGTGCCAGCAGAACCGGGACTAGCGGGAGCCCTCGGGAGCAGTACTTC.

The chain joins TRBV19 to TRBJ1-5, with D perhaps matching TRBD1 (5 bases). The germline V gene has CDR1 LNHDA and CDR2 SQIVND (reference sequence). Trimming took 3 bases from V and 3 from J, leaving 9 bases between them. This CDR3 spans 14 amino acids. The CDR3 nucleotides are TGTGCCAGTAGTATGGGGCGGGACAATCAGCCCCAGCATTTT. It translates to CASSMGRDNQPQHF.

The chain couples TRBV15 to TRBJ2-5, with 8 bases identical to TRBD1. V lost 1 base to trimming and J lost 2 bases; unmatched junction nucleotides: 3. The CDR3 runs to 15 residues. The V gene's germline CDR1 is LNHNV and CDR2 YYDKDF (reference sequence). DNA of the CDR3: TGTGCCACCAGCAGAGTGGGACAGGCTCAAGAGACCCAGTACTTC. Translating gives CATSRVGQAQETQYF.

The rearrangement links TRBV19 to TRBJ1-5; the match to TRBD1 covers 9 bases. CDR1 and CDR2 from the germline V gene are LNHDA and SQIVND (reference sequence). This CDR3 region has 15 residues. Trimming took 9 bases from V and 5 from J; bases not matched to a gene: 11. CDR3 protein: CASQDRGRGDQPQHF. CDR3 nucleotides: TGTGCCAGCCAAGACAGGGGGAGGGGGGATCAGCCCCAGCATTTT.